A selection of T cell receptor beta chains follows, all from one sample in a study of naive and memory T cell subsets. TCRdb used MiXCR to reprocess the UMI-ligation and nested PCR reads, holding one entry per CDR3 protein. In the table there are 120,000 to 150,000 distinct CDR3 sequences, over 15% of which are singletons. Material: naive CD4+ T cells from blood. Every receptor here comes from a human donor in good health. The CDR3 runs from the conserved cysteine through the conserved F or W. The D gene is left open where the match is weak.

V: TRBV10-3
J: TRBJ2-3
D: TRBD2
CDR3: CATRGLATDTQYF

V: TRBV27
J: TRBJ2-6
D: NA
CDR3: CASSYTGANVLTF

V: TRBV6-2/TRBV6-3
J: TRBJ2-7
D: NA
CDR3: CASSYLRGTYEQYF

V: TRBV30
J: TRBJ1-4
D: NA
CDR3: CAWGRRTNEKLFF

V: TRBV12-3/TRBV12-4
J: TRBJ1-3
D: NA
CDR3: CASRYALSGNTIYF

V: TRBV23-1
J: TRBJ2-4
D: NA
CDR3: CASSPGTSRWAKNIQYF

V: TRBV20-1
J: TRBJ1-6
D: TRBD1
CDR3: CSAETGAMNSPLHF

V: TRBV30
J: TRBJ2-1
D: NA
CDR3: CAWSPRAHEQFF

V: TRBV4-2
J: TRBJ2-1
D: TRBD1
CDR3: CASSPRQGAGNEQFF

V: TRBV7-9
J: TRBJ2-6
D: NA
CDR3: CASPAPRHGLGVLTF

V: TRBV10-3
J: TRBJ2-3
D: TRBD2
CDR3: CAIRPGLAGNTTDTQYF

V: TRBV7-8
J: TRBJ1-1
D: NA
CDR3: CASSLVGLGEAFF

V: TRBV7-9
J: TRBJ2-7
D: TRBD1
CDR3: CASSATGNVQYF

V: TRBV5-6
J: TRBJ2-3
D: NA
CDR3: CASSLQRSTDTQYF

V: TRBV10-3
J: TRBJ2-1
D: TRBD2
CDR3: CAISDRTSIDEQFF

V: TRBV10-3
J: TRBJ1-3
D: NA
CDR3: CAISPPEGVEITGNTIYF

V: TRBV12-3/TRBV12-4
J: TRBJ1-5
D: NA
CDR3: CASSLADSNQPQHF

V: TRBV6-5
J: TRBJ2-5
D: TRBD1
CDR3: CASSRTGMETQYF

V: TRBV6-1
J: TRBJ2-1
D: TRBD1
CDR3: CASSDAGTGGVNEQFF

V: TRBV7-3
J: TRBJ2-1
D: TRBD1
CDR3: CASSTTGGNEQFF

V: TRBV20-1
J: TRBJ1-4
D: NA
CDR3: CSARQIGRDEKLFF

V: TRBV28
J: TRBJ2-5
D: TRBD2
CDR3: CASSPPRDSGGHTGTQYF

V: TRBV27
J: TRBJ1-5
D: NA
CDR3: CASNDRPYSNQPQHF

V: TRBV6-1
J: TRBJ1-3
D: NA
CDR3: CASSEIGNTIYF

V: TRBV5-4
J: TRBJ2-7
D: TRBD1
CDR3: CASSLDPGGLPNSEQYF

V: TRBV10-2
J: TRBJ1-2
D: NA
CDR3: CASSPVINYGYTF

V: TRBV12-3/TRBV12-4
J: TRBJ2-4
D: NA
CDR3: CASSFGKAKNIQYF

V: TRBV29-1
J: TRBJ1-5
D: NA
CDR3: CSVLQGSNQPQHF

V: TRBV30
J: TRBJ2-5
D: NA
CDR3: CAWRPVKETQYF

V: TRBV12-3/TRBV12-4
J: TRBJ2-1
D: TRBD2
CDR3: CASSPRSGRTYNEQFF

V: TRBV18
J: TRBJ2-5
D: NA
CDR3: CASSPGTPGKTQYF

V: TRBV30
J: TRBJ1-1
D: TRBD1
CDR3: CAWEKGDRWGTEAFF

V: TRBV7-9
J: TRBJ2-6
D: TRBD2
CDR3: CASSLEWGGLSGANVLTF

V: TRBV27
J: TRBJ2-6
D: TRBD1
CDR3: CASSARTGLFSGANVLTF

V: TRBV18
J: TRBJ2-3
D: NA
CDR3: CASSPSIGKDTDTQYF

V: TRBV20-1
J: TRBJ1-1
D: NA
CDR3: CSATTTRTANTEAFF

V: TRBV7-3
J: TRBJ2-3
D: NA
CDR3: CASSPTGTLIEGTQYF

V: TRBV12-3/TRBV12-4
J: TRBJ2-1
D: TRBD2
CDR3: CASSPPGTSGSNEQFF

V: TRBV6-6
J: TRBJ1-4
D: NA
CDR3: CASSYPPGTTNEKLFF

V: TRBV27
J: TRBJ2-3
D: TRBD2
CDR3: CASSFLAGVHTQYF

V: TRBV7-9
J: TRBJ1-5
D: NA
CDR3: CASSLVDQPQHF

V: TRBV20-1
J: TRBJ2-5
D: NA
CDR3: CSARPGHSLRETQYF

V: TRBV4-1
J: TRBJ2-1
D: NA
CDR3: CASSHRQGFQSSNEQFF

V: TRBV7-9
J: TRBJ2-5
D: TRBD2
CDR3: CASSLAGSAETQYF

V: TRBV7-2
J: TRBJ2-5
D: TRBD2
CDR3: CASSLQGLQETQYF

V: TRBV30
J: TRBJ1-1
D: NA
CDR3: CAWSGLTENTEAFF

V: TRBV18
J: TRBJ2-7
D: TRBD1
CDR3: CASSQSDRDYEQYF

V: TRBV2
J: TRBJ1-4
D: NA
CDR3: CASRATGTPNEKLFF

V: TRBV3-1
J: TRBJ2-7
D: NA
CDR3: CASGYTGAEQYF

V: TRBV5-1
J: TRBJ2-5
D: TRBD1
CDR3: CASSSQGTETQYF

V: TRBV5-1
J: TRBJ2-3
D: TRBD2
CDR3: CASSGGAGAVDTQYF

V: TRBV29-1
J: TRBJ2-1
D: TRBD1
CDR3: CSVAGTGGISYNEQFF